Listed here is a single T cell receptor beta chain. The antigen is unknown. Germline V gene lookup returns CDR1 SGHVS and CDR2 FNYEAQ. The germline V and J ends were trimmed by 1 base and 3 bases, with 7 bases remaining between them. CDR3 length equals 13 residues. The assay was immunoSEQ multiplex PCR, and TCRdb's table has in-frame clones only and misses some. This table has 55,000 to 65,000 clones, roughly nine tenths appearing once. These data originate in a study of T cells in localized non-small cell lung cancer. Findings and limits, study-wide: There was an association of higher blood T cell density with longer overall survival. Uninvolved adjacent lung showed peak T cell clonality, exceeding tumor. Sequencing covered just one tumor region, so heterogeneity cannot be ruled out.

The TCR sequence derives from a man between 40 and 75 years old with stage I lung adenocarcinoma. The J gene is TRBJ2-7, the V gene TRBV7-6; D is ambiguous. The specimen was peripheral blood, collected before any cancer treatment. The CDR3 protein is CASSLGYDYEQYF. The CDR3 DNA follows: TGTGCCAGCAGCTTAGGATATGACTACGAGCAGTACTTC.